A single sample gave rise to the 25 T cell receptor beta chains below, sequenced in a study of cytotoxic CD8 clonotypes in ibrutinib-treated CLL. Here immunoSEQ multiplex PCR was the method, and the copy in TCRdb shows in-frame clones only, minus some. In the table there are under 150,000 clones, around four fifths of which are singletons. The sequences come from PBMCs, collected after 24 months of ibrutinib treatment. Source of these receptors: a human donor with chronic lymphocytic leukemia.

This clone was seen a handful of times. The V call is TRBV19, the J call TRBJ1-5; the D gene is possibly TRBD1 (6 bases). V was pared by 3 bases and J by 1 base, with 13 bases between. Germline CDR1 LNHDA, CDR2 SQIVND (reference sequence). This CDR3 is built from 16 residues. The CDR3 is CASSIRGTGSNQPQHF. The CDR3 DNA reads as TGTGCCAGTAGTATTCGGGGAACAGGGAGCAATCAGCCCCAGCATTTT.

The V and J genes are TRBV5-6 and TRBJ1-1; D remains unclear. Trimming pared 2 bases from V and 14 bases from J, leaving 13 bases between. Germline lookup yields CDR1 SGHDT and CDR2 YYEEEE. The CDR3 totals 11 residues. CDR3 sequence: CASSFHGRGFF. The CDR3 DNA reads as TGTGCCAGCAGCTTCCACGGGCGTGGGTTCTTT.

J is TRBJ2-7 and V is TRBV6-6; 11 bases are a match to TRBD2. The length of the CDR3 is 15 residues. V dropped 5 bases and J dropped 1; count of bases not matched to a gene: 4. Germline assignment: CDR1 MNHNY and CDR2 SVGAGI (reference sequence). The CDR3 spells CASSIGTSGSYEQYF. In DNA, the CDR3 is TGTGCCAGCAGTATCGGGACTAGCGGATCCTACGAGCAGTACTTC.

The rearrangement joins TRBV18 to TRBJ2-5; no clear D gene. Deletions cut 0 bases from V and 5 bases from J, with 13 bases between. CDR3 size: 15 residues. Looked up from germline, CDR1 is KGHSH and CDR2 is LQKENI. CDR3 protein: CASSPPGSPVETQYF. The CDR3 nucleotides read TGTGCCAGCTCACCACCGGGGTCCCCAGTGGAGACCCAGTACTTC.

V is TRBV2 and J is TRBJ1-2; D is ambiguous. CDR3 length equals 13 residues. The germline CDR1 and CDR2 sequences are SNHLY and FYNNEI. Trimming removed 1 base at V and 7 bases at J, with 10 bases between. CDR3 residues: CASSEGLVFGYTF. CDR3 bases: TGTGCCAGCAGTGAAGGTTTGGTTTTTGGCTACACCTTC.

This chain connects TRBV7-8 to TRBJ2-7; 8 bases fit TRBD2. V was pared by 6 bases and J by 2 bases, with 3 bases of the junction left unmatched. Germline V gives CDR1 SGHVS, CDR2 FQNEAQ. This CDR3 is built from 13 residues. CDR3 residues: CASSPGRAYEQYF. The CDR3 DNA sequence: TGTGCCAGCAGTCCCGGGAGGGCCTACGAGCAGTACTTC. The full variable domain, rest sourced from reference TRBV7-8 and TRBJ2-7, is GAGVSQSPRYKVAKRGQDVALRCDPISGHVSLFWYQQALGQGPEFLTYFQNEAQLDKSGLPSDRFFAERPEGSVSTLKIQRTQQEDSAVYLCASSPGRAYEQYFGPGTRLTVT.

The chain has TRBV9 and TRBJ2-7; TRBD1 matches at 9 bases. Unmatched junction bases numbered 5, after V lost 4 bases and J lost 3 bases. This CDR3 has 14 amino acids. Germline CDR1 reads SGDLS; CDR2 reads YYNGEE. CDR3 protein: CASSTTGQGYEQYF. The CDR3, as DNA: TGTGCCAGCAGCACCACGGGACAGGGCTACGAGCAGTACTTC.

The chain joins TRBV6-1 to TRBJ1-2; possible D gene TRBD1, 5 bases. The CDR3 covers 14 residues. V was cut by 4 bases and J by 3 bases, with 12 bases left in between. The V gene's germline CDR1 is MNHNS and CDR2 SASEGT. The CDR3 DNA reads TGTGCCAGCAGTGCACAGGTTCTCTACTATGGCTACACCTTC. Protein: CASSAQVLYYGYTF.

The genes are TRBV7-2 and TRBJ1-2; D uncertain. V lost 5 bases and J 4 bases, leaving 11 bases between the germline ends. Germline CDR1 SGHTA, CDR2 FQGNSA. There are 13 residues in the CDR3. The CDR3 sequence is CASSPTASYGYTF. In nucleotides, the CDR3 is TGTGCCAGCAGCCCTACAGCTTCCTATGGCTACACCTTC. The full variable domain, with the rest looked up from reference TRBV7-2 and TRBJ1-2, is GAGVSQSPSNKVTEKGKDVELRCDPISGHTALYWYRQSLGQGLEFLIYFQGNSAPDKSGLPSDRFSAERTGGSVSTLTIQRTQQEDSAVYLCASSPTASYGYTFGSGTRLTVV.

The rearrangement uses TRBV5-1 and TRBJ1-6; TRBD1 is a possible D gene (6 bases). CDR3 size: 15 residues. Germline V lookup: CDR1 SGHRS, CDR2 YFSETQ. V lost 0 bases and J lost 13, with 17 bases in between. The CDR3 region is CASSLDRPQGTPLHF. The CDR3 nucleotides are TGCGCCAGCAGCTTGGACCGGCCTCAGGGGACCCCCCTCCACTTT. Full variable domain (remainder filled in from reference TRBV5-1 and TRBJ1-6): KAGVTQTPRYLIKTRGQQVTLSCSPISGHRSVSWYQQTPGQGLQFLFEYFSETQRNKGNFPGRFSGRQFSNSRSEMNVSTLELGDSALYLCASSLDRPQGTPLHFGNGTRLTVT.

This sequence joins TRBV5-5 and TRBJ2-7, with D tentatively TRBD2 (6 bases). Trimming cost V 0 bases and J 0 bases, with 10 bases left between them. The CDR3 extends over 15 amino acids. CDR1 and CDR2 from the germline V gene are SGHKS and YYEKEE (reference sequence). CDR3 DNA: TGTGCCAGCAGCTTGGTAGCGGCTAGCTCCTACGAGCAGTACTTC. This gives the protein CASSLVAASSYEQYF.

The chain links TRBV7-9 to TRBJ2-1; the D gene is possibly TRBD1 (6 bases). V was cut by 5 bases and J by 4 bases, with 12 bases left in between. The CDR3 consists of 14 residues. Germline loops: CDR1 SEHNR, CDR2 FQNEAQ (reference sequence). The CDR3 coding sequence is TGTGCCAGCAGCGACCGGGACATTTACAATGAGCAGTTCTTC. Residues: CASSDRDIYNEQFF. The full variable domain, with the rest looked up from reference TRBV7-9 and TRBJ2-1, is DTGVSQNPRHKITKRGQNVTFRCDPISEHNRLYWYRQTLGQGPEFLTYFQNEAQLEKSRLLSDRFSAERPKGSFSTLEIQRTEQGDSAMYLCASSDRDIYNEQFFGPGTRLTVL.

The chain carries TRBV2 and TRBJ2-3, with a tentative D call TRBD1 (5 bases). Germline V gene lookup returns CDR1 SNHLY and CDR2 FYNNEI. CDR3 size: 16 residues. Trimming left V 2 bases short and J 4 bases short, with 16 bases between. The CDR3 nucleotides are TGTGCCAGCAGTGAATTGGTTGGGGCATCCGCAGATACGCAGTATTTT. Translating it yields CASSELVGASADTQYF.

This chain links TRBV5-6 with TRBJ1-5; D is possibly TRBD1 (5 bases). CDR1 and CDR2 from the germline V gene are SGHDT and YYEEEE. Trimming cost V 4 bases and J 0 bases, with 11 bases left between them. This CDR3 is 15 amino acids long. CDR3 loop: CASSRDGNSNQPQHF. In DNA, the CDR3 is TGTGCCAGCAGCCGGGACGGCAATAGCAATCAGCCCCAGCATTTT.

The rearrangement links TRBV18 to TRBJ1-1; 8 nucleotides match TRBD1. Unmatched junction bases numbered 1, after V lost 4 bases and J lost 6 bases. The CDR3 is made up of 12 amino acids. The V gene's germline CDR1 is KGHSH and CDR2 LQKENI. CDR3 DNA: TGTGCCAGCTCACAACAGGGGGCTGAAGCTTTCTTT. This codes for CASSQQGAEAFF. Full variable domain (rest looked up from reference TRBV18 and TRBJ1-1): NAGVMQNPRHLVRRRGQEARLRCSPMKGHSHVYWYRQLPEEGLKFMVYLQKENIIDESGMPKERFSAEFPKEGPSILRIQQVVRGDSAAYFCASSQQGAEAFFGQGTRLTVV.

The chain recombines TRBV9 with TRBJ1-4, with D hard to call. V lost 3 bases and J 6 bases, leaving 6 bases between the germline ends. Germline-derived CDR1 and CDR2 are SGDLS and YYNGEE. The CDR3 spans 12 residues. For the CDR3, the DNA is TGTGCCAGCAGCGCCCCCCATGAAAAACTGTTTTTT. Protein: CASSAPHEKLFF.

This clone was observed a single time. A read error may account for a junction end that differs from germline. V and J are TRBV18 and TRBJ1-1; D not certain. The CDR3 is 14 residues long. Germline CDR1 KGHSH, CDR2 LQKENI. The CDR3 sequence is CASSPRHPNTEAFF. Here the CDR3 DNA reads TGTGCCAGCTCGCCACGCCACCCCAACACTGAAGCTTTCTTT.

V and J are TRBV6-6 and TRBJ1-2, with 7 bases that match TRBD1. Germline V CDR1 and CDR2: MNHNY, SVGAGI (reference sequence). V shed 4 bases, J shed 7 bases, and the junction held 12 bases outside the gene matches. The CDR3 totals 15 residues. The DNA of the CDR3 is TGTGCCAGCAGTTCTACGACAGGGTCGGGTTTTGGCTACACCTTC. Its protein product is CASSSTTGSGFGYTF.

V usage is TRBV19 and J usage is TRBJ1-1; D gene ambiguous. The CDR3 has 13 residues. The germline V gene has CDR1 LNHDA and CDR2 SQIVND (reference sequence). V was trimmed by 4 bases and J by 6 bases, leaving 12 bases between them. CDR3 DNA: TGTGCCAGTAGTAGGCTAACTTGGGCTGAAGCTTTCTTT. Protein: CASSRLTWAEAFF.

This rearrangement joins TRBV18 to TRBJ2-3; 8 bases map to TRBD1. CDR3 length: 15 residues. Germline V gene sequence: CDR1 KGHSH, CDR2 LQKENI. The junction had 6 bases not matched to a gene; V was cut back by 6 bases and J by 1 base. This CDR3 is CASSQDRGGTDTQYF. The CDR3 nucleotides are TGTGCCAGCTCTCAAGACAGGGGTGGCACAGATACGCAGTATTTT.

The rearrangement joins TRBV10-3 to TRBJ1-3; no firm D call. Looked up from germline, CDR1 is ENHRY and CDR2 is SYGVKD. Deletions cut 3 bases from V and 2 bases from J, with 8 bases between. The CDR3 length is 14 residues. The CDR3 DNA follows: TGTGCCATCAGTGAAGGGCCTACTGGAAACACCATATATTTT. Translating gives CAISEGPTGNTIYF.

The chain couples TRBV5-1 to TRBJ2-7; D is unresolved. Germline V CDR1 and CDR2: SGHRS, YFSETQ. V lost 2 bases to trimming and J lost 0 bases, with 12 bases between them. CDR3 size: 15 residues. The CDR3: CASSFQAQPSYEQYF. The CDR3, as DNA: TGCGCCAGCAGCTTTCAGGCTCAACCCTCCTACGAGCAGTACTTC.

The genes are TRBV7-2 and TRBJ2-3; D gene unclear. V was clipped by 2 bases and J by 2 bases, with 5 bases between them. Germline CDR1 SGHTA, CDR2 FQGNSA. The CDR3 spans 13 residues. Here the CDR3 reads CASSLKYTDTQYF. DNA for the CDR3: TGTGCCAGCAGCTTAAAGTACACAGATACGCAGTATTTT.

J is TRBJ1-2 and V is TRBV30, with D possibly being TRBD1 (5 bases). The V and J ends lost 0 bases and 5 bases respectively, with 13 bases between them. Germline-derived CDR1 and CDR2 are GTSNPN and SVGIG (reference sequence). The CDR3 is 14 residues long. CDR3 sequence reads: CAWSVVGRAYGYTF. The CDR3 coding sequence is TGTGCCTGGAGTGTAGTAGGCAGGGCGTATGGCTACACCTTC.

V and J are TRBV6-4 and TRBJ2-3; D is possibly TRBD1 (6 bases). Germline V lookup: CDR1 MRHNA, CDR2 SNTAGT. This CDR3 spans 16 amino acids. V gave up 5 bases and J gave up 4 bases, with 19 bases separating them. The CDR3 reads CASSSQHGGVSDTQYF. The CDR3 region has the DNA TGTGCCAGCAGTTCACAACATGGGGGCGTTTCAGATACGCAGTATTTT.